These 24 T cell receptor beta chains originate from one sample sequenced in a study of T-cell memory formation after mild COVID-19. TCRdb redid the calling of the 5' RACE reads with MiXCR, one entry per CDR3 protein. The sample includes hundreds of thousands of distinct CDR3 sequences, over 20% of them seen just once. The sample was PBMCs or a T cell subset sorted from them (not recorded which). The receptors were sampled from an adult woman who had mild COVID-19 (a few samples of this study predate the infection). Cell type and time point are not known.

The J gene is TRBJ2-1, the V gene TRBV12-3 or TRBV12-4; a weak D match, TRBD2 (5 bases). CDR3 size: 12 residues. Trimming pared 3 bases from V and 8 bases from J, leaving 8 bases between. CDR3 sequence: CASSFLSDEQFF. The CDR3 DNA reads as TGTGCCAGCAGTTTTCTTAGCGATGAGCAGTTCTTC.

This rearrangement joins TRBV7-6 to TRBJ1-6; D unresolved. The length of the CDR3 is 17 residues. The germline V and J ends were trimmed by 5 bases and 2 bases, with 16 bases remaining between them. Germline values: CDR1 SGHVS, CDR2 FNYEAQ. The CDR3 sequence: CASSQASLSTYNSPLHF. As DNA, the CDR3 is TGTGCCAGCAGCCAAGCCTCCTTGAGTACCTATAATTCACCCCTCCACTTT.

The chain recombines TRBV9 with TRBJ2-1; 11 bases line up with TRBD2. Per germline, CDR1 SGDLS and CDR2 YYNGEE. The trim removed 0 bases at V and 7 bases at J, leaving 0 bases unmatched. The CDR3 has 14 amino acids. CDR3 in amino acids: CASSVASGRNEQFF. In DNA, the CDR3 is TGTGCCAGCAGCGTAGCTAGCGGGAGGAATGAGCAGTTCTTC.

The J gene is TRBJ2-1, the V gene TRBV12-3 or TRBV12-4; D gene uncertain. V was clipped by 0 bases and J by 3 bases, with 9 bases between them. CDR3 length equals 15 residues. As DNA, the CDR3 is TGTGCCAGCAGTTTAGCGGGAATGGGCTACAATGAGCAGTTCTTC. Encoded protein: CASSLAGMGYNEQFF.

The CDR3 nucleotides read TGCAGCGGGGGACTAGAGGGCACAGATACGCAGTATTTT. Its protein is CSGGLEGTDTQYF. The genes are TRBV29-1 and TRBJ2-3, with 8 bases identical to TRBD2. CDR3 size: 13 residues. Germline V gene sequence: CDR1 SQVTM, CDR2 ANQGSEA. V lost 7 bases and J lost 1; bases outside the gene matches: 4.

This clonotype was seen more than once but under ten times. The chain combines TRBV19 with TRBJ1-6, with TRBD1 matching over 9 bases. Germline V CDR1 and CDR2: LNHDA, SQIVND (reference sequence). Losses at the gene ends were 4 bases for V and 11 bases for J; bases not matched to a gene: 9. This CDR3 is 15 amino acids long. The CDR3 DNA follows: TGTGCCAGTAGTACGACCCAGACAGGGGGGACACCCCTCCACTTT. Protein: CASSTTQTGGTPLHF.

For the CDR3, the DNA is TGTGCCACCCAAGAAGCAAATACGCAGTATTTT. Its protein is CATQEANTQYF. This chain uses TRBV10-3 with TRBJ2-3; D uncertain. The germline V gene encodes CDR1 ENHRY and CDR2 SYGVKD. Deletions cut 10 bases from V and 7 bases from J, with 12 bases between. The CDR3 is 11 residues long.

This clonotype appeared a few times. V is TRBV11-2 and J is TRBJ2-1; D not resolved. Germline V gene sequence: CDR1 SGHAT, CDR2 FQNNGV. The ends were cut back, 2 bases at V and 6 bases at J, with 11 bases in the middle. This CDR3 region has 14 residues. CDR3 protein: CASSLSDISNEQFF. CDR3 nucleotides: TGTGCCAGCAGCTTATCAGATATCAGCAATGAGCAGTTCTTC.

The chain joins TRBV12-3 or TRBV12-4 to TRBJ2-7; 7 bases match TRBD2. The CDR3 consists of 15 residues. V was pared by 5 bases and J by 0 bases, with 7 bases of the junction left unmatched. This CDR3 reads CASSPPSGTSYEQYF. The DNA for the CDR3 is TGTGCCAGCAGTCCACCAAGCGGGACCTCCTACGAGCAGTACTTC.

This clonotype was recorded many times. The J gene is TRBJ2-1, the V gene TRBV6-2 or TRBV6-3; D is unresolved. The germline V and J ends were trimmed by 2 bases and 5 bases, with 4 bases remaining between them. Germline values: CDR1 MNHEY, CDR2 SVGEGT. The CDR3 extends over 12 amino acids. CDR3 amino acids: CASSYQNNEQFF. As DNA, the CDR3 is TGTGCCAGCAGTTACCAAAACAATGAGCAGTTCTTC.

This clonotype occurred a few times. The chain carries TRBV11-3 and TRBJ2-5; 7 nucleotides align to TRBD1. CDR3 length: 16 amino acids. V trimming: 3 bases; J trimming: 2 bases; junction bases outside the gene matches: 9. Germline V gives CDR1 SGHNT, CDR2 YENEEA. The CDR3 here is CASSFYRGISQETQYF. Here the CDR3 DNA reads TGTGCCAGCAGCTTTTACAGGGGAATTTCGCAAGAGACCCAGTACTTC.

The sample holds a few counts of this clonotype. The chain couples TRBV5-1 to TRBJ2-3; 12 bases are a match to TRBD2. Germline CDR1 SGHRS, CDR2 YFSETQ. The CDR3 has 18 amino acids. Trimming at V came to 0 bases and at J to 3 bases, leaving 8 bases not matched to a gene. CDR3 region: CASSLESSGGATTDTQYF. The DNA for the CDR3 is TGCGCCAGCAGCTTGGAGTCTAGCGGGGGGGCCACTACAGATACGCAGTATTTT.

V gene TRBV7-9 combines with J gene TRBJ2-3, with D unresolved. CDR1 is SEHNR and CDR2 is FQNEAQ in the germline V gene (reference sequence). The CDR3 extends over 14 amino acids. With 6 bases removed from V and 6 bases from J, the gap between germline ends came to 16 bases. The CDR3 sequence: CASRATGALDTQYF. Here the CDR3 DNA reads TGTGCCAGCAGAGCTACTGGTGCATTGGATACGCAGTATTTT.

J is TRBJ2-1 and V is TRBV25-1, with TRBD1 identical over 9 bases. The CDR3 is 13 amino acids. V was pared by 10 bases and J by 4 bases, with 5 bases of the junction left unmatched. Germline loops: CDR1 MGHDK, CDR2 SYGVNS. As DNA, the CDR3 is TGTGCCACCCGACAGGGGGGATACAATGAGCAGTTCTTC. Protein sequence: CATRQGGYNEQFF.

The chain joins TRBV3-1 to TRBJ1-2; no clear D gene. CDR3 length: 13 residues. The ends were cut back, 1 base at V and 4 bases at J, with 7 bases in the middle. The germline V gene has CDR1 LGHDT and CDR2 YNNKEL (reference sequence). In DNA, the CDR3 is TGTGCCAGCAGCCAAGCACGTTCCTATGGCTACACCTTC. It yields the protein CASSQARSYGYTF.

This clonotype turned up a few times. The V gene is TRBV15, the J gene TRBJ2-2; D gene ambiguous. Germline V CDR1 and CDR2: LNHNV, YYDKDF (reference sequence). CDR3 size: 15 residues. The V and J ends lost 1 base and 3 bases respectively, with 9 bases between them. CDR3 residues: CATSRGPPDTGELFF. The CDR3 DNA sequence: TGTGCCACCAGCAGAGGACCTCCGGACACCGGGGAGCTGTTTTTT.

The chain recombines TRBV6-1 with TRBJ2-3; D might be TRBD2 (5 bases). V was pared by 8 bases and J by 0 bases, with 12 bases between. The CDR3 has 14 residues. Germline CDR1 reads MNHNS; CDR2 reads SASEGT. CDR3 coding DNA: TGTGCCAGCGCCGGAGGACTTAGCACAGATACGCAGTATTTT. This gives the protein CASAGGLSTDTQYF.

This rearrangement joins TRBV12-3 or TRBV12-4 to TRBJ2-7, with 13 bases lining up with TRBD2. J lost 4 bases, V lost 5 bases, and 8 bases had no gene match. The CDR3 spans 16 residues. The CDR3 here is CASSNPGTSGVYEQYF. The DNA for the CDR3 is TGTGCCAGCAGTAACCCCGGGACTAGCGGGGTATACGAGCAGTACTTC.

This clonotype turned up a few times. This sequence joins TRBV7-2 and TRBJ2-5; TRBD2 matches 14 bases. Losses at the gene ends were 5 bases for V and 4 bases for J; bases not matched to a gene: 6. In germline, CDR1 is SGHTA, CDR2 FQGNSA. This CDR3 is 16 amino acids long. The CDR3 reads CASSLTSGRVGETQYF. The CDR3 DNA is TGTGCCAGCAGCCTGACTAGCGGGAGGGTTGGAGAGACCCAGTACTTC.

This clonotype has only a few counts. The chain employs TRBV12-3 or TRBV12-4 and TRBJ2-5, with 8 nucleotides matching TRBD2. This CDR3 comprises 14 residues. Germline trimming cut 7 bases from V and 2 bases from J; bases unmatched to any gene: 6. CDR3 residues: CASTHSGEQETQYF. In nucleotides, the CDR3 is TGTGCCAGCACCCATAGCGGGGAACAAGAGACCCAGTACTTC.

CDR3 region: CASSYPPVMGNIQYF. CDR3 in DNA: TGTGCCAGCAGTTACCCTCCCGTTATGGGAAACATTCAGTACTTC. V gene TRBV6-6 combines with J gene TRBJ2-4; the D is unclear. This CDR3 spans 15 amino acids. V dropped 2 bases and J dropped 6 bases, with 14 bases sitting between them. The V gene's germline CDR1 is MNHNY and CDR2 SVGAGI (reference sequence).

The rearrangement links TRBV3-1 to TRBJ2-7; 11 nucleotides agree with TRBD2. J gave up 3 bases and V 2 bases, and 12 bases lay outside the gene matches. The CDR3 is made up of 18 amino acids. Per germline, CDR1 LGHDT and CDR2 YNNKEL (reference sequence). The CDR3 region has the DNA TGTGCCAGCAGCCAAAACCGCAGAGGGCTAGCGGGGGGCTACGAGCAGTACTTC. Amino acid sequence: CASSQNRRGLAGGYEQYF.

This clonotype was counted a few times. The genes are TRBV3-1 and TRBJ1-2, with unresolved D. Germline V gene lookup returns CDR1 LGHDT and CDR2 YNNKEL (reference sequence). V lost 6 bases and J 5 bases, leaving 19 bases between the germline ends. The CDR3 totals 15 residues. The DNA of the CDR3 is TGTGCCAGCAGTAATTGGGCAGGAGACACGTATGGCTACACCTTC. Protein product: CASSNWAGDTYGYTF.

This clonotype was counted at least ten times. The rearrangement links TRBV29-1 to TRBJ1-1; 7 bases line up with TRBD1. The V and J ends lost 3 bases and 5 bases, in that order; junction bases with no gene match: 6. The germline gives CDR1 SQVTM, CDR2 ANQGSEA. The CDR3 is 13 residues long. Here the CDR3 reads CSVDEGAGTEAFF. CDR3 in DNA: TGCAGCGTTGATGAGGGGGCCGGGACTGAAGCTTTCTTT.